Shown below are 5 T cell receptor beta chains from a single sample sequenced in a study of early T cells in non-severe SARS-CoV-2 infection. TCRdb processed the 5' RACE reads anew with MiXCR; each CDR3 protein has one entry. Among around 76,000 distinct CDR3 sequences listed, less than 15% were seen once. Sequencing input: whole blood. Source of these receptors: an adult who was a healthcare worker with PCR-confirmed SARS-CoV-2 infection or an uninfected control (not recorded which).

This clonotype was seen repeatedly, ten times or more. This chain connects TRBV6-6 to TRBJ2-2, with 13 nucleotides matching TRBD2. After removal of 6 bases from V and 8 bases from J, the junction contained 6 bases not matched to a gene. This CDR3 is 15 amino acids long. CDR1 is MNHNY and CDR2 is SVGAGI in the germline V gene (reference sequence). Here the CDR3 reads CASRRTSGSWGELFF. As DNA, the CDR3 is TGTGCCAGCAGGAGGACTAGCGGGAGTTGGGGGGAGCTGTTTTTT.

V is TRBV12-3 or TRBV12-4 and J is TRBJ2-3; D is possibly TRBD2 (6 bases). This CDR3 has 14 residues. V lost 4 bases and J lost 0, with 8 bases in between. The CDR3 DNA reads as TGTGCCAGCAGTTCGGGACTTAGCACAGATACGCAGTATTTT. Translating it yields CASSSGLSTDTQYF.

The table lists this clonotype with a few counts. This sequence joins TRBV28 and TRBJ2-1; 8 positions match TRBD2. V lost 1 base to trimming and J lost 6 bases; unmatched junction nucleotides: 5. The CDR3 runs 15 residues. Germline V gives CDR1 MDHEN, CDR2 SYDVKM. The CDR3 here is CASSLYLAGANEQFF. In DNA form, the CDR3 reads TGTGCCAGCAGTTTATATCTAGCGGGCGCCAATGAGCAGTTCTTC.

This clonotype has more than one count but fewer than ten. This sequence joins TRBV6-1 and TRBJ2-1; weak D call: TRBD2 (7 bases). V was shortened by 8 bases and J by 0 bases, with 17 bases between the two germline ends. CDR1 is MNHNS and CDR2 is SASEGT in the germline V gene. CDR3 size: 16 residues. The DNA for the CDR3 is TGTGCCAGCCGACCCAGGGGCGGGAGCTCCTACAATGAGCAGTTCTTC. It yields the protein CASRPRGGSSYNEQFF.

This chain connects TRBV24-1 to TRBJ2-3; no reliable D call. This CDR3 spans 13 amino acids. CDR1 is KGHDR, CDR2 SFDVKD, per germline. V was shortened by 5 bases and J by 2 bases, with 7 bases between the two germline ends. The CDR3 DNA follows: TGTGCCACCAGTGTGGCTATCACAGATACGCAGTATTTT. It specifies CATSVAITDTQYF.